These 27 T cell receptor beta chains were sequenced from one sample in a study of blood T cell repertoires in COVID-19. TCRdb's copy holds only in-frame clones and misses some; the assay was immunoSEQ multiplex PCR. The repertoire holds approximately 130,000 clones, with 80% to 90% as singletons. Sequencing was performed on PBMCs or T cells enriched from blood (not recorded which). These receptors all come from a woman aged 50 to 60 who had recovered from COVID-19.

The rearrangement links TRBV5-1 to TRBJ2-7, with 7 positions matching TRBD1. V lost 3 bases to trimming and J lost 6 bases; unmatched junction nucleotides: 18. Per the germline V gene, CDR1 is SGHRS and CDR2 is YFSETQ. This CDR3 is 17 amino acids long. The CDR3 loop is CASSWTGTETLELEQYF. As DNA, the CDR3 is TGCGCCAGCAGCTGGACCGGGACAGAGACGCTAGAACTCGAGCAGTACTTC. Using reference TRBV5-1 and TRBJ2-7 for the parts outside the CDR3, the full variable domain is KAGVTQTPRYLIKTRGQQVTLSCSPISGHRSVSWYQQTPGQGLQFLFEYFSETQRNKGNFPGRFSGRQFSNSRSEMNVSTLELGDSALYLCASSWTGTETLELEQYFGPGTRLTVT.

V is TRBV6-4 and J is TRBJ1-1; D possibly corresponds to TRBD1 (6 bases). The CDR3 runs to 12 residues. V lost 3 bases and J lost 13, with 15 bases in between. From germline, CDR1 is MRHNA and CDR2 SNTAGT. CDR3 loop: CASSDNRVDLFF. CDR3 nucleotide sequence: TGTGCCAGCAGTGATAACAGGGTCGATCTTTTCTTT.

The chain couples TRBV19 to TRBJ1-4, with no clear D. With 10 bases removed from V and 8 bases from J, the gap between germline ends came to 17 bases. Germline V gene sequence: CDR1 LNHDA, CDR2 SQIVND (reference sequence). CDR3 size: 13 residues. CDR3 sequence (DNA): TGTGCCACGTCCGGGTCACGGCGGGAAAAACTGTTTTTT. This sequence encodes CATSGSRREKLFF.

The chain has TRBV11-2 and TRBJ1-2; possible D gene TRBD1, 5 bases. Germline loops: CDR1 SGHAT, CDR2 FQNNGV. There are 14 residues in the CDR3. V was shortened by 0 bases and J by 7 bases, with 12 bases between the two germline ends. CDR3: CASSLDRDFGGYTF. In DNA form, the CDR3 reads TGTGCCAGCAGCTTAGACAGGGATTTCGGTGGCTACACCTTC.

This clone occurred once. V usage is TRBV28 and J usage is TRBJ1-2, with 11 positions matching TRBD1. After removal of 8 bases from V and 8 bases from J, the junction contained 16 bases not matched to a gene. This CDR3 contains 16 residues. Germline V lookup: CDR1 MDHEN, CDR2 SYDVKM. CDR3 sequence: CASDTLRDRGIRGYTF. CDR3 in DNA: TGTGCCAGCGATACACTCCGGGACAGGGGGATAAGGGGCTACACCTTC.

This rearrangement joins TRBV30 to TRBJ1-5; D perhaps matches TRBD1 (5 bases). This CDR3 comprises 13 residues. Germline V gene lookup returns CDR1 GTSNPN and CDR2 SVGIG (reference sequence). The ends were cut back, 2 bases at V and 11 bases at J, with 16 bases in the middle. The DNA of the CDR3 is TGTGCCTGGAGTACCGCGGGGCCCATGGCCCAGCATTTT. This gives the protein CAWSTAGPMAQHF.

This clone was recorded only once. V usage is TRBV14 and J usage is TRBJ1-1; 8 bases align to TRBD1. The CDR3 contains 14 residues. Per germline, CDR1 SGHDN and CDR2 FVKESK. V gave up 6 bases and J gave up 6 bases; unmatched junction bases: 9. The CDR3 DNA reads as TGTGCCAGCAGTTTCTTCGTGGGACAGGCTGAAGCTTTCTTT. As protein: CASSFFVGQAEAFF.

This rearrangement joins TRBV27 to TRBJ2-4; TRBD2 agrees at 10 bases. The germline gives CDR1 MNHEY, CDR2 SMNVEV (reference sequence). The CDR3 sequence is 17 residues long. With 1 base clipped from V and 3 bases from J, the junction kept 6 bases outside the gene matches. CDR3 residues: CASSLWGLAGVKNIQYF. The CDR3 region has the DNA TGTGCCAGCAGTTTATGGGGGCTAGCGGGGGTCAAAAACATTCAGTACTTC.

V and J are TRBV27 and TRBJ2-2, with D possibly being TRBD1 (5 bases). Per germline, CDR1 MNHEY and CDR2 SMNVEV (reference sequence). V was cut by 4 bases and J by 2 bases, with 17 bases left in between. This CDR3 has 17 residues. In DNA, the CDR3 is TGTGCCAGCAGTTCTTTAATCAGACGGACAAACACCGGGGAGCTGTTTTTT. Amino acid sequence: CASSSLIRRTNTGELFF.

The chain couples TRBV11-2 to TRBJ2-5; maybe TRBD2 (5 bases). The CDR3 spans 15 residues. CDR1 and CDR2 from the germline V gene are SGHAT and FQNNGV. The V end lost 5 bases, the J end lost 5 bases, and 18 bases lay between the germline ends. The CDR3 reads CASSTRGSIEETQYF. The DNA of the CDR3 is TGTGCCAGCAGCACCCGGGGAAGCATTGAGGAGACCCAGTACTTC.

In DNA, the CDR3 is TGTGCCAGCAGTTTAAGTGGGCACGGCTACACCTTC. This encodes CASSLSGHGYTF. This sequence joins TRBV12-3 or TRBV12-4 and TRBJ1-2; D is unresolved. V was clipped by 2 bases and J by 8 bases, with 9 bases between them. The CDR3 sequence is 12 residues long.

V is TRBV2 and J is TRBJ1-3; the D gene is possibly TRBD1 (6 bases). CDR1 and CDR2 from the germline V gene are SNHLY and FYNNEI. Trimming left V 6 bases short and J 2 bases short, with 8 bases between. The CDR3 consists of 13 residues. This CDR3 reads CASRRGTGNTIYF. The CDR3 region has the DNA TGTGCCAGCAGGAGGGGGACTGGAAACACCATATATTTT.

The chain couples TRBV11-2 to TRBJ2-2, with D tentatively TRBD1 (5 bases). The V end was cut by 4 bases, the J end by 1 base, with 13 bases between. The CDR3 totals 16 residues. Germline CDR1 SGHAT, CDR2 FQNNGV. The CDR3 DNA is TGTGCCAGCAGCTCGCTCCTAGACAGGAACACCGGGGAGCTGTTTTTT. Amino acid sequence: CASSSLLDRNTGELFF.

This clone appeared a single time. The chain recombines TRBV5-1 with TRBJ2-2; 8 bases line up with TRBD1. J gave up 1 base and V 0 bases, and 2 bases lay outside the gene matches. The CDR3 sequence is 16 residues long. CDR1 and CDR2 from the germline V gene are SGHRS and YFSETQ. In DNA form, the CDR3 reads TGCGCCAGCAGCTTGGCCGGGACAGGGAACACCGGGGAGCTGTTTTTT. This translates into CASSLAGTGNTGELFF.

The chain couples TRBV7-2 to TRBJ2-7, with TRBD1 matching 11 bases. The trim removed 5 bases at V and 6 bases at J, leaving 3 bases unmatched. Germline V gene data show CDR1 as SGHTA and CDR2 as FQGNSA. The CDR3 is 13 amino acids. The CDR3 here is CASSGDRGIEQYF. In nucleotides, the CDR3 is TGTGCCAGCAGCGGGGACAGGGGGATCGAGCAGTACTTC.

The rearrangement joins TRBV28 to TRBJ1-4, with D perhaps matching TRBD1 (6 bases). Germline V gene sequence: CDR1 MDHEN, CDR2 SYDVKM. The CDR3 contains 15 residues. Trimming took off 5 bases at V and 3 bases at J, with 13 bases between the two ends. The CDR3, as DNA: TGTGCCAGCAGTAGCGCAGGGGAATCTAATGAAAAACTGTTTTTT. Its translation is CASSSAGESNEKLFF. The full variable domain, rest sourced from reference TRBV28 and TRBJ1-4, is DVKVTQSSRYLVKRTGEKVFLECVQDMDHENMFWYRQDPGLGLRLIYFSYDVKMKEKGDIPEGYSVSREKKERFSLILESASTNQTSMYLCASSSAGESNEKLFFGSGTQLSVL.

The chain employs TRBV27 and TRBJ2-3; D is possibly TRBD2 (7 bases). Germline V gives CDR1 MNHEY, CDR2 SMNVEV (reference sequence). Trimming removed 7 bases from V and 0 bases from J, with 20 bases in between. CDR3 length: 17 amino acids. This chain's CDR3 is CASTSRGGSISTDTQYF. The CDR3 DNA follows: TGTGCCAGCACCTCAAGGGGGGGTTCTATTAGCACAGATACGCAGTATTTT.

Of note for this clone: Other DNA variants within this sample encode the same CDR3. The V and J genes are TRBV3-1 (or the pseudogene TRBV3-2) and TRBJ2-7; TRBD1 matches 9 bases. The length of the CDR3 is 15 residues. The germline V gene encodes CDR1 LGHDT and CDR2 YNNKEL (reference sequence). The junction had 4 bases not matched to a gene; V was cut back by 4 bases and J by 0 bases. This chain's CDR3 is CASSPRDRASYEQYF. As DNA, the CDR3 is TGTGCCAGCAGCCCCCGGGACAGGGCCTCCTACGAGCAGTACTTC.

The chain is built from TRBV5-1 and TRBJ1-2, with D possibly matching TRBD1 (6 bases). Germline CDR1 is SGHRS and CDR2 is YFSETQ. CDR3 length: 14 amino acids. Deletions cut 4 bases from V and 4 bases from J, with 14 bases between. In DNA, the CDR3 is TGCGCCAGCAGCCCGGACAGTACAACCTATGGCTACACCTTC. This sequence encodes CASSPDSTTYGYTF.

This chain connects TRBV7-9 to TRBJ2-7; D is possibly TRBD1 (6 bases). Germline CDR1 and CDR2: SEHNR and FQNEAQ (reference sequence). This CDR3 has 15 residues. Deletions cut 0 bases from V and 3 bases from J, with 12 bases between. CDR3 amino acids: CASSLAQGFGYEQYF. CDR3 coding DNA: TGTGCCAGCAGCTTAGCACAGGGATTCGGCTACGAGCAGTACTTC.

V gene TRBV18 combines with J gene TRBJ1-4, with TRBD1 matching 8 bases. V shed 2 bases and J 8 bases; nucleotides not matched to a gene: 4. The CDR3 totals 14 residues. Germline loops: CDR1 KGHSH, CDR2 LQKENI. DNA for the CDR3: TGTGCCAGCTCACCATTACAGGGGGAAGAAAAACTGTTTTTT. It is translated as CASSPLQGEEKLFF.

V gene TRBV5-3 combines with J gene TRBJ2-7; TRBD2 matches at 14 bases. TRBV5-3 is treated as an ORF (open reading frame) with a function not yet certain. Trimming at V came to 4 bases and at J to 7 bases, leaving 10 bases not matched to a gene. The length of the CDR3 is 16 residues. The DNA for the CDR3 is TGTGCCAGAAGCCCCGAGACTAGCGGGGGGGTGGGAGAGCAGTACTTC. Protein: CARSPETSGGVGEQYF.

This chain uses TRBV10-3 with TRBJ1-4, with D perhaps TRBD1 (6 bases). This CDR3 comprises 16 residues. Trimming removed 3 bases at V and 6 bases at J, with 17 bases between. In germline, CDR1 is ENHRY, CDR2 SYGVKD. CDR3 sequence (DNA): TGTGCCATCAGTGACCCCGGGGGGGCGCGGGATGAAAAACTGTTTTTT. It is translated as CAISDPGGARDEKLFF.

V gene TRBV7-2 combines with J gene TRBJ2-3, with TRBD2 matching 15 bases. J lost 2 bases, V lost 6 bases, and 6 bases had no gene match. The V gene's germline CDR1 is SGHTA and CDR2 FQGNSA. CDR3 length: 17 amino acids. CDR3: CASSHGTSGGTTDTQYF. CDR3 nucleotides: TGTGCCAGCAGTCATGGGACTAGCGGGGGGACCACAGATACGCAGTATTTT.

The V gene is TRBV2, the J gene TRBJ1-4, with D unclear. The germline gives CDR1 SNHLY, CDR2 FYNNEI. This CDR3 region has 14 residues. Trimming shortened V by 3 bases and J by 5 bases, and 10 bases separated the two germline ends. CDR3 in amino acids: CASSDPGLNEKLFF. The CDR3 nucleotides are TGTGCCAGCAGTGATCCCGGGTTAAATGAAAAACTGTTTTTT.

For the CDR3, the DNA is TGTGCCAGCAGCAGGGACAGTTTCTACGAGCAGTACTTC. Its translation is CASSRDSFYEQYF. The chain carries TRBV6-5 and TRBJ2-7; 7 bases match TRBD1. The CDR3 spans 13 residues. Germline V gene data show CDR1 as MNHEY and CDR2 as SVGAGI. The J segment lost 3 bases and the V segment lost 6 bases, leaving 5 bases of the junction unmatched.

This clone was observed once. CDR3 DNA: TGTGCCAGCTCACCACAGGAGGGCTCCTACGAGCAGTACTTC. It specifies CASSPQEGSYEQYF. This chain links TRBV18 with TRBJ2-7; weak D call: TRBD2 (6 bases). This CDR3 comprises 14 residues. Trimming cost V 1 base and J 0 bases, with 7 bases left between them. CDR1 is KGHSH, CDR2 LQKENI, per germline.